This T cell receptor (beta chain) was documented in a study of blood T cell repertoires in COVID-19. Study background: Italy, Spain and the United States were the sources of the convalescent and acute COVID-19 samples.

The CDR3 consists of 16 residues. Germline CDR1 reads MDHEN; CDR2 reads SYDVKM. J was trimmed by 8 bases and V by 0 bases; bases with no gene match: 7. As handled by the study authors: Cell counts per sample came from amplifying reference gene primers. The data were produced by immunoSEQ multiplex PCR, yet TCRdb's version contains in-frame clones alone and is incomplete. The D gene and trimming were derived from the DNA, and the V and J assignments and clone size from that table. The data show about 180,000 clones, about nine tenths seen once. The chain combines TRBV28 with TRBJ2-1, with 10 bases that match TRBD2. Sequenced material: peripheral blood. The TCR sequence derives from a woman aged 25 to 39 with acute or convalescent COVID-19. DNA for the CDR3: TGTGCCAGCAGTTTATGGAGCGGGAGGGGGGGTGATGAGCAGTTCTTC. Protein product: CASSLWSGRGGDEQFF.